These 27 T cell receptor beta chains originate from one sample sequenced in a study of cytomegalovirus exposure and HLA in healthy donors. PCR amplification relied on 60 Vbeta primers (plus 13 Jbeta primers). Sequencing was performed with immunoSEQ multiplex PCR; in TCRdb, only in-frame clones are kept and a portion is missing. The repertoire holds approximately 85,000 clones, with 80% as singletons. Sample: PBMCs. The receptors originated from a man aged 25-45 years in good health and CMV-seronegative.

This chain uses TRBV6-4 with TRBJ2-3; the match to TRBD2 covers 7 bases. This CDR3 is built from 15 residues. Germline CDR1 is MRHNA and CDR2 is SNTAGT. With 3 bases clipped from V and 1 base from J, the junction kept 4 bases outside the gene matches. CDR3 bases: TGTGCCAGCAGTGAATCGGGGGGAGGCACAGATACGCAGTATTTT. Translating gives CASSESGGGTDTQYF.

The chain carries TRBV7-2 and TRBJ1-1, with D unclear. Germline V gene sequence: CDR1 SGHTA, CDR2 FQGNSA. The CDR3 spans 16 residues. V lost 5 bases, J lost 1 base, and 17 bases lay in between. CDR3 residues: CASSARRSAGNTEAFF. The CDR3 DNA is TGTGCCAGCAGCGCGAGACGGAGTGCCGGGAACACTGAAGCTTTCTTT.

This clone was counted a few times. CDR3 sequence reads: CASSYHPTGLNEKLFF. The CDR3 DNA sequence: TGTGCCAGCAGTTACCATCCGACAGGGCTTAATGAAAAACTGTTTTTT. The chain uses TRBV6-5 and TRBJ1-4; 7 bases match TRBD1. The V gene end was trimmed by 2 bases and the J gene end by 4 bases; junction bases not matched to a gene: 7. Germline assignment: CDR1 MNHEY and CDR2 SVGAGI. This CDR3 has 16 residues.

The chain employs TRBV4-2 and TRBJ2-5; 12 bases fit TRBD2. Trimming took 0 bases from V and 7 from J; bases not matched to a gene: 12. The germline V gene encodes CDR1 LGHNA and CDR2 YNFKEQ. This CDR3 is built from 18 residues. This chain's CDR3 is CASSQEPSGGDSSGTQYF. Here the CDR3 DNA reads TGTGCCAGCAGCCAAGAGCCTAGCGGGGGGGATAGCAGTGGGACCCAGTACTTC.

V gene TRBV5-1 combines with J gene TRBJ2-1; 8 nucleotides agree with TRBD2. Germline V gene data show CDR1 as SGHRS and CDR2 as YFSETQ. Trimming cost V 3 bases and J 9 bases; bases outside gene matches: 11. CDR3 length: 15 residues. The CDR3 sequence: CASSSLAAGDGEQFF. The CDR3 DNA follows: TGCGCCAGCAGCTCGCTTGCAGCGGGAGATGGTGAGCAGTTCTTC.

The chain has TRBV7-8 and TRBJ2-7; TRBD1 matches 8 bases. This CDR3 region has 16 residues. The germline V gene encodes CDR1 SGHVS and CDR2 FQNEAQ. The trim removed 3 bases at V and 1 base at J, leaving 8 bases unmatched. The CDR3 DNA follows: TGTGCCAGCAGCTTCGTCCAGGGGGCTCTATCCTACGAGCAGTACTTC. Encoded protein: CASSFVQGALSYEQYF.

The chain recombines TRBV5-4 with TRBJ1-2; 8 bases are a match to TRBD1. Germline CDR1 reads SGHNT; CDR2 reads YYREEE (reference sequence). The junction had 8 bases not matched to a gene; V was cut back by 2 bases and J by 5 bases. CDR3 length equals 15 residues. In DNA form, the CDR3 reads TGTGCCAGCAGCTTCTCGGACAGGGTCAGATATGGCTACACCTTC. This translates into CASSFSDRVRYGYTF.

The chain links TRBV6-6 to TRBJ1-5; D might be TRBD1 (5 bases). The V and J ends lost 6 bases and 6 bases respectively, with 15 bases between them. The CDR3 extends over 14 amino acids. In germline, CDR1 is MNHNY, CDR2 SVGAGI (reference sequence). The CDR3 here is CASSRTGEAQPQHF. The CDR3 DNA follows: TGTGCCAGCAGCCGTACAGGTGAGGCTCAGCCCCAGCATTTT.

The chain combines TRBV13 with TRBJ2-1; 8 bases align to TRBD2. The J segment lost 3 bases and the V segment lost 5 bases, leaving 3 bases of the junction unmatched. The CDR3 totals 14 residues. The germline V gene has CDR1 PRHDT and CDR2 FYEKMQ (reference sequence). CDR3 protein: CASSIAGYYNEQFF. The CDR3 bases are TGTGCCAGCAGCATAGCGGGATACTACAATGAGCAGTTCTTC.

The V call is TRBV28, the J call TRBJ1-1; D may be TRBD1 (5 bases). The V end was cut by 3 bases, the J end by 4 bases, with 9 bases between. The CDR3 runs 13 residues. Germline CDR1 MDHEN, CDR2 SYDVKM. DNA for the CDR3: TGTGCCAGCAGTTTTCTCGGGGGCACTGAAGCTTTCTTT. Protein sequence: CASSFLGGTEAFF.

The genes are TRBV5-1 and TRBJ2-7; TRBD2 matches 7 bases. This CDR3 spans 15 amino acids. Germline V gene data show CDR1 as SGHRS and CDR2 as YFSETQ. J gave up 2 bases and V 3 bases, and 8 bases lay outside the gene matches. CDR3 loop: CASSSGQGRAYEQYF. CDR3 nucleotide sequence: TGCGCCAGCAGCTCAGGACAAGGGAGGGCCTACGAGCAGTACTTC.

The chain employs TRBV10-3 and TRBJ1-1; 7 nucleotides align to TRBD1. CDR3 length: 13 residues. Germline V gives CDR1 ENHRY, CDR2 SYGVKD. The junction had 5 bases not matched to a gene; V was cut back by 7 bases and J by 3 bases. In nucleotides, the CDR3 is TGTGCCATCACCTTTGACAGGGACACTGAAGCTTTCTTT. Translated: CAITFDRDTEAFF.

The chain is built from TRBV7-9 and TRBJ1-4, with 7 bases fitting TRBD1. The V gene's germline CDR1 is SEHNR and CDR2 FQNEAQ (reference sequence). V was clipped by 5 bases and J by 6 bases; unmatched bases: 9. The CDR3 contains 15 residues. CDR3 nucleotides: TGTGCCAGCAGCCTGTTGACAGGGAGGTATGAAAAACTGTTTTTT. Protein sequence: CASSLLTGRYEKLFF.

J is TRBJ1-1 and V is TRBV5-1; 7 bases fit TRBD1. Germline V gene sequence: CDR1 SGHRS, CDR2 YFSETQ. This CDR3 region has 16 residues. Trimming at V came to 0 bases and at J to 1 base, leaving 6 bases not matched to a gene. CDR3 sequence (DNA): TGCGCCAGCAGCTTGGATGCACGACAGGGGAACACTGAAGCTTTCTTT. Translating gives CASSLDARQGNTEAFF. Combining the CDR3 with reference TRBV5-1 and TRBJ1-1 gives the whole variable domain KAGVTQTPRYLIKTRGQQVTLSCSPISGHRSVSWYQQTPGQGLQFLFEYFSETQRNKGNFPGRFSGRQFSNSRSEMNVSTLELGDSALYLCASSLDARQGNTEAFFGQGTRLTVV.

The chain couples TRBV4-2 to TRBJ2-2; D possibly corresponds to TRBD2 (6 bases). Germline V gene sequence: CDR1 LGHNA, CDR2 YNFKEQ. There are 18 residues in the CDR3. V dropped 1 base and J dropped 5 bases, with 20 bases sitting between them. The CDR3 here is CASSQGISGAGWTGELFF. CDR3 DNA: TGTGCCAGCAGCCAAGGAATATCGGGAGCCGGATGGACCGGGGAGCTGTTTTTT.

This chain joins TRBV2 and TRBJ2-1; TRBD2 agrees at 13 bases. The CDR3 has 14 amino acids. The trim removed 9 bases at V and 9 bases at J, leaving 8 bases unmatched. The germline CDR1 and CDR2 sequences are SNHLY and FYNNEI. The CDR3 region is CARETGLAGIEQFF. The CDR3 nucleotides are TGTGCCAGAGAGACGGGACTAGCGGGAATTGAGCAGTTCTTC.

The chain is built from TRBV19 and TRBJ2-5; maybe TRBD1 (6 bases). This CDR3 spans 13 amino acids. CDR1 is LNHDA and CDR2 is SQIVND in the germline V gene (reference sequence). Trimming left V 5 bases short and J 10 bases short, with 17 bases between. The DNA of the CDR3 is TGTGCCAGTAGTCTGACGCCGGGACAATTCCAGTACTTC. Translation: CASSLTPGQFQYF.

The V call is TRBV19, the J call TRBJ2-2, with 9 bases identical to TRBD2. Germline loops: CDR1 LNHDA, CDR2 SQIVND (reference sequence). The CDR3 has 16 residues. Unmatched junction bases numbered 7, after V lost 4 bases and J lost 4 bases. In DNA form, the CDR3 reads TGTGCCAGTAGTACTATAGCGGGGGAGGTCACCGGGGAGCTGTTTTTT. This translates into CASSTIAGEVTGELFF.

This clone was picked up a small number of times. The chain combines TRBV27 with TRBJ1-1; D is ambiguous. There are 14 residues in the CDR3. Looked up from germline, CDR1 is MNHEY and CDR2 is SMNVEV (reference sequence). Trimming stripped 2 bases from V and 0 bases from J, with 7 bases between. The CDR3 sequence is CASSLTSMNTEAFF. The CDR3 DNA sequence: TGTGCCAGCAGTTTAACTTCGATGAACACTGAAGCTTTCTTT.

V and J are TRBV4-3 and TRBJ1-2; the D is unclear. Germline CDR1 reads LGHNA; CDR2 reads YSLEER. V dropped 0 bases and J dropped 8 bases, with 19 bases sitting between them. This CDR3 region has 16 residues. DNA for the CDR3: TGCGCCAGCAGCCAAGATGCGCCAGCATGGGAGGAGGGCTACACCTTC. It translates to CASSQDAPAWEEGYTF.

This clone was seen a few times. The V gene is TRBV29-1, the J gene TRBJ1-1; perhaps TRBD1 as D (6 bases). V was trimmed by 4 bases and J by 11 bases, leaving 14 bases between them. The CDR3 totals 11 residues. CDR1 is SQVTM, CDR2 ANQGSEA, per germline. The CDR3 here is CSVGRARGAFF. The CDR3 DNA follows: TGCAGCGTTGGACGTGCTAGGGGGGCTTTCTTT.

This chain connects TRBV7-2 to TRBJ1-1, with 8 bases lining up with TRBD1. Germline V gene lookup returns CDR1 SGHTA and CDR2 FQGNSA. J lost 6 bases, V lost 1 base, and 7 bases had no gene match. The CDR3 spans 15 residues. CDR3 in amino acids: CASSLVGQGMAEAFF. CDR3 bases: TGTGCCAGCAGCTTAGTTGGACAGGGAATGGCTGAAGCTTTCTTT. The full variable domain, with the rest looked up from reference TRBV7-2 and TRBJ1-1, is GAGVSQSPSNKVTEKGKDVELRCDPISGHTALYWYRQSLGQGLEFLIYFQGNSAPDKSGLPSDRFSAERTGGSVSTLTIQRTQQEDSAVYLCASSLVGQGMAEAFFGQGTRLTVV.

The chain recombines TRBV7-9 with TRBJ1-5, with TRBD1 matching over 7 bases. There are 14 residues in the CDR3. Germline CDR1 SEHNR, CDR2 FQNEAQ (reference sequence). Trimming removed 5 bases from V and 6 bases from J; junction bases left unmatched: 7. CDR3 loop: CASSPTGVVQPQHF. In DNA, the CDR3 is TGTGCCAGCAGCCCTACAGGGGTCGTTCAGCCCCAGCATTTT. Full variable domain (missing parts from reference TRBV7-9 and TRBJ1-5): DTGVSQNPRHKITKRGQNVTFRCDPISEHNRLYWYRQTLGQGPEFLTYFQNEAQLEKSRLLSDRFSAERPKGSFSTLEIQRTEQGDSAMYLCASSPTGVVQPQHFGDGTRLSIL.

The CDR3 is CASSYRTGGNEKLFF. The CDR3 DNA sequence: TGTGCCAGCAGTTACCGGACAGGGGGGAATGAAAAACTGTTTTTT. The chain is built from TRBV6-6 and TRBJ1-4; 10 bases fit TRBD1. Germline lookup yields CDR1 MNHNY and CDR2 SVGAGI (reference sequence). Trimming took 2 bases from V and 5 from J; bases not matched to a gene: 2. This CDR3 is 15 amino acids long.

V gene TRBV4-1 combines with J gene TRBJ2-5; TRBD1 matches 8 bases. With V trimmed by 3 bases and J by 4 bases, 4 bases remained unmatched. CDR3 size: 14 residues. CDR1 is MGHRA, CDR2 YSYEKL, per germline. In nucleotides, the CDR3 is TGCGCCAGCAGCCACCCTGACAGGGGAGAGACCCAGTACTTC. Translated, it gives CASSHPDRGETQYF.

This clone was seen only once. The chain uses TRBV7-2 and TRBJ1-1, with D possibly being TRBD1 (6 bases). This CDR3 region has 11 residues. The germline V and J ends were trimmed by 5 bases and 8 bases, with 9 bases remaining between them. CDR1 is SGHTA and CDR2 is FQGNSA in the germline V gene. As DNA, the CDR3 is TGTGCCAGCAGCCCCGACAGGGAAGCTTTCTTT. Residues: CASSPDREAFF.

This clone was recorded once. J is TRBJ1-2 and V is TRBV5-1, with D perhaps matching TRBD1 (5 bases). The germline V gene encodes CDR1 SGHRS and CDR2 YFSETQ. CDR3 size: 13 residues. V lost 6 bases, J lost 8 bases, and 17 bases lay in between. The CDR3 reads CASTFPQGGGYTF. The CDR3 nucleotides read TGCGCCAGCACCTTTCCCCAGGGAGGGGGCTACACCTTC. Full variable domain (missing parts from reference TRBV5-1 and TRBJ1-2): KAGVTQTPRYLIKTRGQQVTLSCSPISGHRSVSWYQQTPGQGLQFLFEYFSETQRNKGNFPGRFSGRQFSNSRSEMNVSTLELGDSALYLCASTFPQGGGYTFGSGTRLTVV.